The entry below gives a single TCR beta chain sequence along with its context. This clonotype has more than one count but fewer than ten. Its specific antigen is unknown. Per-nucleotide qualities are absent, and no much larger clonotype sits a single base away. The method was 5' RACE. The sequencer listed for this sample is Illumina HiSeq 2000. A universal primer binding site was added through template switching, and the final cDNA carried a unique molecular identifier so that TCR cDNA molecules could be counted accurately. First-strand cDNA for TCR alpha and beta chains was synthesized from specific primers in the conserved constant-segment region. Each cDNA library was double barcoded, with a SMART-Mk sample barcode plus Illumina barcodes, to control for contamination. TruSeq adapter sequences, together with Illumina sample barcodes, were added in two successive PCR steps. Sequencing of the TCR alpha and beta cDNA libraries was done on the Illumina HiSeq platform using custom primers. The paper's data handling went like this. Raw reads were processed with MiGEC to extract unique molecular identifiers, and MiXCR was used to determine CDR3 positions. For each individual, recombination models were inferred using an EM algorithm with the repgenHMM and IGoR tools. Shared clonotype analysis was performed with the tcR package in R, normalizing sharing by the product of cloneset sizes. To study raw recombination without the effects of thymic and clonal selection, out-of-frame nonproductive sequences were analyzed. Starting from the raw public reads, TCRdb applied fastp trimming at Q25, assembled clones with MiXCR and retained in-frame beta chains. Each record represents a unique CDR3 protein, reported with the most common genes and DNA among its rows. The V and J calls were determined by TCRdb, not by the authors. Counted in this sample were 500,000 to 550,000 distinct CDR3 sequences; under 25% of them appeared once. In total, the top ten clones hold around 0.48% of the sample.

The CDR3 has 14 amino acids, counting the end cysteine and phenylalanine. The CDR3 DNA has 42 bases and is translated from base 1. V loses 1 base of germline sequence and J loses 2 bases, and the interval between the two ends is 9 bases. CDR1 SGHVS and CDR2 FNYEAQ were looked up in the germline V gene. Every donor in the study was a healthy Caucasian. The twin cohort comprised three pairs of female monozygotic twins, all aged roughly 18 to 30 years. CD4+ and CD8+ T cell populations were isolated with positive isolation kits from Invitrogen. The data are from a study of identical twins (dated by TCRdb to the mid-2010s). Study-level background: TCR alpha and beta repertoires from monozygotic twins, unrelated adults of various ages and cord blood were deep-sequenced to test whether fetal clonotypes persist. Replicate twin experiments were performed at different times using different library preparation protocols to rule out contamination. What the work shows at the level of the full study, not this receptor alone: In monozygotic twins, out-of-frame TCR alpha sharing was systematically underestimated by recombination models, although the models agreed with sharing between unrelated individuals. Zero-insertion analyses could be partly confounded by invariant T cells such as MAIT and iNKT, though diverse VJ usage argued against such confounding for most clonotypes. Compared with coincidental sharing between unrelated individuals, out-of-frame TCR alpha sequences shared between twins had an excess of sequences with low generation probability. The excess sharing between twins in beta out-of-frame sequences was weaker because fewer shared sequences reduced the signal-to-noise ratio. Because the same donors could not be followed over many years, conclusions were based on cross-sectional statistical analysis. Abundant cord blood beta clonotypes had fewer insertions, young adult naive repertoires showed a similar but weaker trend, and memory repertoires showed no such trend.

The sample also formed part of further work on yellow fever vaccine responses in identical twins. Per the second study: According to the authors, the vaccine-induced T cell response in identical twins seemed to be partly convergent and partly specific to each individual. The study precisely tracked vaccine-responding T cell clones in identical twins.

The clonotype was recovered from a woman aged 18-29 years in good health. This chain is built from TRBV7-6 and TRBJ2-7, and TRBD1 may be the D gene, going by 5 matching bases. The sequenced sample was CD4+ T cells sorted from blood. The DNA is as follows: TGTGCCAGCAGCTTAGATGAAGGGGCCTACGAGCAGTACTTC. This is translated as CASSLDEGAYEQYF.